This TCR beta chain was captured in a study of OX40 agonist ivuxolimab in advanced cancers. Turning to the study itself: The patients got ivuxolimab, which is an agonistic anti-OX40 (CD134) antibody. Participants could have had prior anti-PD-1, anti-PD-L1 or anti-CTLA-4 therapy, and around 40% had some. Study-wide results and caveats: Both CD4+ and CD8+ T cell populations in blood had undergone clonal expansion by week 6 at 0.1 to 3.0 mg/kg.

Individuals having autoimmune disease history or systemic immunosuppression were not enrolled. Sequencing used immunoSEQ multiplex PCR; TCRdb keeps in-frame clones, though not all of them. The sample shows roughly 75,000 clones, approximately 88% of them seen only once. V lost 3 bases and J lost 6; bases outside the gene matches: 16. In germline, CDR1 is PRHDT, CDR2 FYEKMQ (reference sequence). CDR3 length: 17 amino acids. Comments on this clone: Antigen specificity is unknown.

The genes are TRBV13 and TRBJ1-2; TRBD1 matches 7 bases. This clonotype was obtained from an adult with an advanced solid tumor such as melanoma, head and neck, liver or kidney cancer. Specimen: CD4+ or CD8+ T cells sorted from blood, collected in a trial of the OX40 agonist ivuxolimab. The CDR3 region is CASSFAGTAFPPNGYTF. The CDR3 coding sequence is TGTGCCAGCAGCTTCGCCGGGACAGCCTTTCCCCCTAATGGCTACACCTTC.